Listed here are 24 T cell receptor beta chains from one sample, sequenced in a study of response to subunit inactivated influenza vaccine. TCRdb reprocessed the RT-PCR reads with MiXCR, giving one entry per CDR3 protein. The repertoire holds 600,000 to 850,000 distinct CDR3 sequences, with approximately 14% as singletons. Sequencing was performed on PBMCs from blood, taken approximately 15 days before vaccination. Receptors originate from a man aged 50 to 59 who received an inactivated influenza vaccine.

This chain joins TRBV12-3 or TRBV12-4 and TRBJ1-2; D perhaps matches TRBD1 (5 bases). The CDR3 totals 14 residues. V was clipped by 4 bases and J by 7 bases, with 16 bases between them. The DNA of the CDR3 is TGTGCCAGCAGTTCAACATCCGGGACCGGTGGCTACACCTTC. This translates into CASSSTSGTGGYTF.

The V call is TRBV3-1, the J call TRBJ1-4; 7 bases match TRBD1. The V gene end was trimmed by 3 bases and the J gene end by 4 bases; junction bases not matched to a gene: 5. The germline gives CDR1 LGHDT, CDR2 YNNKEL (reference sequence). There are 15 residues in the CDR3. CDR3 sequence: CASSQGDRHNEKLFF. In nucleotides, the CDR3 is TGTGCCAGCAGCCAGGGGGACAGACATAATGAAAAACTGTTTTTT.

This clonotype showed up just a few times. The chain carries TRBV4-3 and TRBJ2-7, with D tentatively TRBD1 (5 bases). The CDR3 contains 14 residues. Per the germline V gene, CDR1 is LGHNA and CDR2 is YSLEER. V lost 1 base and J 7 bases, leaving 14 bases between the germline ends. CDR3 DNA sequence: TGCGCCAGCAGCCAAGCTGTAGGGGAATCTGAGCAGTACTTC. It translates to CASSQAVGESEQYF.

A word on this clonotype: A read error may produce the germline difference seen at one junction end. The V gene is TRBV5-1, the J gene TRBJ2-7, with 11 bases matching TRBD1. Germline CDR1 SGHRS, CDR2 YFSETQ. The CDR3 is 15 amino acids. For the CDR3, the DNA is TGCGCCATCAGCTTAGGAAGGACAGGGGGCGGAGAGCAGTACTTC. It codes for CAISLGRTGGGEQYF.

J is TRBJ2-7 and V is TRBV7-8; 8 bases match TRBD1. The CDR3 is 15 residues long. V trimming: 1 base; J trimming: 1 base; junction bases outside the gene matches: 3. CDR1 and CDR2 from the germline V gene are SGHVS and FQNEAQ. This CDR3 is CASSLGDRPSYEQYF. The CDR3 DNA follows: TGTGCCAGCAGCTTAGGGGACAGGCCTTCCTACGAGCAGTACTTC. Together with reference TRBV7-8 and TRBJ2-7, the CDR3 gives the full variable domain: GAGVSQSPRYKVAKRGQDVALRCDPISGHVSLFWYQQALGQGPEFLTYFQNEAQLDKSGLPSDRFFAERPEGSVSTLKIQRTQQEDSAVYLCASSLGDRPSYEQYFGPGTRLTVT.

J is TRBJ2-7 and V is TRBV9, with 12 bases matching TRBD2. Germline V gene sequence: CDR1 SGDLS, CDR2 YYNGEE. The CDR3 has 15 residues. J lost 4 bases, V lost 4 bases, and 6 bases had no gene match. CDR3 nucleotides: TGTGCCAGCAGCCCCCGACTAGCGGGAGCATACGAGCAGTACTTC. This encodes CASSPRLAGAYEQYF.

The gene calls are TRBV4-3 and TRBJ2-1; D not resolved. V lost 1 base to trimming and J lost 6 bases, with 10 bases between them. The CDR3 has 14 residues. Germline V gene sequence: CDR1 LGHNA, CDR2 YSLEER. This chain's CDR3 is CASSQGQFPNEQFF. The CDR3 DNA sequence: TGCGCCAGCAGCCAAGGCCAATTCCCCAATGAGCAGTTCTTC.

This chain links TRBV24-1 with TRBJ2-7; D uncertain. CDR1 and CDR2 (germline): KGHDR, SFDVKD. This CDR3 comprises 11 residues. Trimming left V 1 base short and J 5 bases short, with 2 bases between. The CDR3 reads CATSDFHEQYF. CDR3 nucleotides: TGTGCCACCAGTGATTTCCACGAGCAGTACTTC.

This clonotype was seen repeatedly, ten times or more. The chain recombines TRBV4-1 with TRBJ1-2, with D tentatively TRBD1 (6 bases). The CDR3 has 15 residues. Germline V gene data show CDR1 as MGHRA and CDR2 as YSYEKL. V shed 0 bases and J shed 4 bases, with 12 bases lying between them. The CDR3 DNA reads TGCGCCAGCAGCCAAGATCCAGGGGCGAGCTATGGCTACACCTTC. This gives the protein CASSQDPGASYGYTF.

This clonotype came up many times. The chain links TRBV7-8 to TRBJ2-3; D gene unclear. Trimming removed 5 bases at V and 2 bases at J, with 14 bases between. The CDR3 loop spans 15 amino acids. CDR1 is SGHVS and CDR2 is FQNEAQ in the germline V gene. The CDR3 bases are TGTGCCAGCAGCCGGCGGACGGGCCCCACAGATACGCAGTATTTT. It codes for CASSRRTGPTDTQYF.

V gene TRBV20-1 combines with J gene TRBJ1-2; a weak D match, TRBD1 (5 bases). The CDR3 is 13 residues long. Between the trimmed V and J ends, which lost 5 bases and 5 bases, there was a span of 15 bases. Germline CDR1 and CDR2: DFQATT and SNEGSKA (reference sequence). The chain's CDR3 is CSAGGVEGYGYTF. CDR3 in DNA: TGCAGTGCTGGGGGGGTGGAAGGGTATGGCTACACCTTC.

The table lists this clonotype with a few counts. J is TRBJ2-7 and V is TRBV3-1, with 8 bases fitting TRBD2. CDR1 LGHDT and CDR2 YNNKEL come from the germline V gene (reference sequence). This CDR3 is 15 amino acids long. V lost 2 bases to trimming and J lost 6 bases; unmatched junction nucleotides: 9. DNA for the CDR3: TGTGCCAGCAGCCAACCGGGTGGCGGGAGGAGCGAGCAGTACTTC. Translation gives CASSQPGGGRSEQYF.

This clonotype was seen only a few times. This chain joins TRBV7-6 and TRBJ2-3; 8 bases are shared with TRBD2. This CDR3 is 18 amino acids long. In germline, CDR1 is SGHVS, CDR2 FNYEAQ. The V and J ends lost 5 bases and 2 bases, in that order; junction bases with no gene match: 15. The DNA for the CDR3 is TGTGCCAGCAGCCGCTCCGCCGGGGGGGCCTTAGACACAGATACGCAGTATTTT. As protein: CASSRSAGGALDTDTQYF.

This sequence joins TRBV5-1 and TRBJ2-1; perhaps TRBD2 as D (5 bases). The CDR3 loop spans 15 amino acids. V was pared by 2 bases and J by 8 bases, with 17 bases between. Germline V gene data show CDR1 as SGHRS and CDR2 as YFSETQ. This CDR3 reads CASSLSSGRRHEQFF. The CDR3 bases are TGCGCCAGCAGCTTATCCAGCGGTAGGAGGCATGAGCAGTTCTTC.

This clonotype was observed a handful of times. The CDR3 here is CASSIRPNSYEQYF. The CDR3 DNA sequence: TGTGCCAGCTCGATACGACCCAACTCCTACGAGCAGTACTTC. The rearrangement links TRBV27 to TRBJ2-7; D is undetermined. The V end lost 8 bases, the J end lost 0 bases, and 14 bases lay between the germline ends. The CDR3 runs to 14 residues. Germline CDR1 is MNHEY and CDR2 is SMNVEV (reference sequence).

J is TRBJ2-7 and V is TRBV7-2, with D possibly being TRBD2 (6 bases). V gave up 1 base and J gave up 3 bases, with 10 bases separating them. The CDR3 runs 14 residues. From germline, CDR1 is SGHTA and CDR2 FQGNSA. CDR3 sequence (DNA): TGTGCCAGCAGCTTAGGAGCGGGTGTCTACGAGCAGTACTTC. Translation: CASSLGAGVYEQYF.

This clonotype was counted a few times. The chain couples TRBV15 to TRBJ1-1; D uncertain. Trimming left V 3 bases short and J 0 bases short, with 5 bases between. Germline CDR1 reads LNHNV; CDR2 reads YYDKDF (reference sequence). The CDR3 is made up of 13 amino acids. CDR3: CATSSTMNTEAFF. The DNA for the CDR3 is TGTGCCACCAGCAGTACCATGAACACTGAAGCTTTCTTT. The full variable domain, in which reference TRBV15 and TRBJ1-1 provide the parts outside the CDR3, is DAMVIQNPRYQVTQFGKPVTLSCSQTLNHNVMYWYQQKSSQAPKLLFHYYDKDFNNEADTPDNFQSRRPNTSFCFLDIRSPGLGDTAMYLCATSSTMNTEAFFGQGTRLTVV.

In this sample, this clonotype turned up a few times. The V call is TRBV29-1, the J call TRBJ2-3; 8 nucleotides align to TRBD2. There are 16 residues in the CDR3. Per the germline V gene, CDR1 is SQVTM and CDR2 is ANQGSEA. J lost 0 bases, V lost 7 bases, and 12 bases had no gene match. CDR3 region: CSARTTSGTSTDTQYF. CDR3 bases: TGCAGCGCCAGAACCACTAGCGGCACTAGCACAGATACGCAGTATTTT.

This chain joins TRBV3-1 and TRBJ2-4; D is possibly TRBD2 (5 bases). Trimming left V 1 base short and J 12 bases short, with 19 bases between. The CDR3 contains 15 residues. Germline V lookup: CDR1 LGHDT, CDR2 YNNKEL (reference sequence). The CDR3 protein is CASSQALGRGATQYF. The CDR3, as DNA: TGTGCCAGCAGCCAAGCGTTAGGCCGGGGTGCGACTCAGTACTTC. Based on the CDR3 plus reference TRBV3-1 and TRBJ2-4, the full variable domain is DTAVSQTPKYLVTQMGNDKSIKCEQNLGHDTMYWYKQDSKKFLKIMFSYNNKELIINETVPNRFSPKSPDKAHLNLHINSLELGDSAVYFCASSQALGRGATQYFGAGTRLSVL.

This clonotype was detected ten times or more. CDR3 sequence (DNA): TGTGCCAGCAGCGTGGGACAGACTCGGGGGGAGCTGTTTTTT. This gives the protein CASSVGQTRGELFF. The chain has TRBV6-1 and TRBJ2-2, with 7 nucleotides matching TRBD1. The J segment lost 8 bases and the V segment lost 6 bases, leaving 9 bases of the junction unmatched. The CDR3 is 14 residues long. Germline loops: CDR1 MNHNS, CDR2 SASEGT.

CDR3 sequence: CASSQVVGVANEQYF. The CDR3 DNA reads TGCGCCAGCAGCCAAGTGGTGGGAGTGGCCAACGAGCAGTACTTC. This chain joins TRBV4-3 and TRBJ2-7, with D possibly being TRBD2 (5 bases). The length of the CDR3 is 15 residues. Deletions cut 1 base from V and 5 bases from J, with 15 bases between. CDR1 LGHNA and CDR2 YSLEER come from the germline V gene.

The rearrangement links TRBV5-1 to TRBJ2-7, with D possibly matching TRBD2 (5 bases). V was pared by 3 bases and J by 4 bases, with 11 bases between. CDR3 length equals 13 residues. The germline gives CDR1 SGHRS, CDR2 YFSETQ. CDR3 sequence: CASSWLTGYEQYF. The CDR3 DNA sequence: TGCGCCAGCAGCTGGTTGACGGGGTACGAGCAGTACTTC.

The chain links TRBV4-3 to TRBJ2-4; TRBD2 matches 8 bases. Germline-derived CDR1 and CDR2 are LGHNA and YSLEER. This CDR3 is built from 20 residues. The trim removed 0 bases at V and 0 bases at J, leaving 13 bases unmatched. The DNA of the CDR3 is TGCGCCAGCAGCCAAGATTACCCAGCGGGAGCGGATATAGCCAAAAACATTCAGTACTTC. Residues: CASSQDYPAGADIAKNIQYF.

The rearrangement uses TRBV9 and TRBJ2-3; 9 bases are a match to TRBD1. The V gene's germline CDR1 is SGDLS and CDR2 YYNGEE. This CDR3 region has 16 residues. The V gene end was trimmed by 4 bases and the J gene end by 4 bases; junction bases not matched to a gene: 10. Here the CDR3 reads CASSKGTGWMADTQYF. The DNA for the CDR3 is TGTGCCAGCAGCAAGGGGACAGGGTGGATGGCAGATACGCAGTATTTT.